This T cell receptor (beta chain) originates from a study of blood T cells in healthy people across ages. The CDR3 loop spans 16 amino acids. Trimming stripped 5 bases from V and 4 bases from J, with 17 bases between. CDR1 is SGHTA and CDR2 is FQGNSA in the germline V gene. Together with a sample-barcoded 5' primer, a J-beta primer mix was included in a second PCR lasting about 7 to 11 cycles. TCRdb passed the 5' RACE reads through MiXCR, listing each CDR3 protein once. The data show about 540,000 distinct CDR3 sequences, around 24% seen once. This same sample was also taken into another study, of T cells of mothers and their children. That work adds: None of the identified T cell clones proved to be persistent microchimeric clones.

This chain joins TRBV7-2 and TRBJ1-4; D might be TRBD1 (5 bases). Sample: blood. The clonotype comes from a boy younger than 18 in good health. The CDR3 bases are TGTGCCAGCAGCCCAATGGGGGATTCTTATAATGAAAAACTGTTTTTT. This codes for CASSPMGDSYNEKLFF. Combining the CDR3 with reference TRBV7-2 and TRBJ1-4 gives the whole variable domain GAGVSQSPSNKVTEKGKDVELRCDPISGHTALYWYRQSLGQGLEFLIYFQGNSAPDKSGLPSDRFSAERTGGSVSTLTIQRTQQEDSAVYLCASSPMGDSYNEKLFFGSGTQLSVL.